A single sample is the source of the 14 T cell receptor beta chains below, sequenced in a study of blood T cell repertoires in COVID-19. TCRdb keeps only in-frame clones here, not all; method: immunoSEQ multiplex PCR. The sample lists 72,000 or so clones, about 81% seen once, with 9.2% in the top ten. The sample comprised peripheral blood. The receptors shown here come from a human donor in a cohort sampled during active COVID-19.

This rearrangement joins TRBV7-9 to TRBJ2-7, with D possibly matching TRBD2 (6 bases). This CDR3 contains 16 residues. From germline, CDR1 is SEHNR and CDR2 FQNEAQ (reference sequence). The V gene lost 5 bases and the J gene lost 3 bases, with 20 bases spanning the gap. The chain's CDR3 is CASSPVAGFPYYEQYF. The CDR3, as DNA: TGTGCCAGCAGCCCCGTGGCGGGATTCCCTTACTACGAGCAGTACTTC.

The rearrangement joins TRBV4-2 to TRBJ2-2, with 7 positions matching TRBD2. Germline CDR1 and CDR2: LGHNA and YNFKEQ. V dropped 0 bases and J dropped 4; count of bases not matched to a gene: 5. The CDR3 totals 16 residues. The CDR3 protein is CASSQEGREVTGELFF. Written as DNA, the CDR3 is TGTGCCAGCAGCCAAGAGGGACGGGAGGTCACCGGGGAGCTGTTTTTT.

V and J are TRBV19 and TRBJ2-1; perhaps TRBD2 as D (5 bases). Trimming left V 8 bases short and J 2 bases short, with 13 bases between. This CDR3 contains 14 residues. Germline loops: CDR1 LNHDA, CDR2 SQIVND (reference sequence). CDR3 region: CASWAGPAYNEQFF. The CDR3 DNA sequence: TGTGCCAGTTGGGCGGGCCCTGCCTACAATGAGCAGTTCTTC.

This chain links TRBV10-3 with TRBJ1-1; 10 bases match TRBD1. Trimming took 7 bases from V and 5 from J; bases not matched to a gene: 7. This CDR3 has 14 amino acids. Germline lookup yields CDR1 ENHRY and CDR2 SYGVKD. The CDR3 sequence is CAIMDRGGRTEAFF. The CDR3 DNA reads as TGTGCCATCATGGACAGGGGGGGTCGGACTGAAGCTTTCTTT.

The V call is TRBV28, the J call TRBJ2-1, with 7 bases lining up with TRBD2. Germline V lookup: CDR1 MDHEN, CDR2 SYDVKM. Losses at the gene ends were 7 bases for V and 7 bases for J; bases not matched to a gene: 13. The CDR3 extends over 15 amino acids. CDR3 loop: CASTRGGEGMNEQFF. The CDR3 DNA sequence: TGTGCCAGCACCCGAGGTGGGGAGGGTATGAATGAGCAGTTCTTC.

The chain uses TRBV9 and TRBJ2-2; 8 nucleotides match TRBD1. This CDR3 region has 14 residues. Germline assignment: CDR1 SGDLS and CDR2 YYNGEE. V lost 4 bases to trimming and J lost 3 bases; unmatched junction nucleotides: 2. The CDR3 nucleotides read TGTGCCAGCAGCTACAGGGGGGACACCGGGGAGCTGTTTTTT. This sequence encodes CASSYRGDTGELFF.

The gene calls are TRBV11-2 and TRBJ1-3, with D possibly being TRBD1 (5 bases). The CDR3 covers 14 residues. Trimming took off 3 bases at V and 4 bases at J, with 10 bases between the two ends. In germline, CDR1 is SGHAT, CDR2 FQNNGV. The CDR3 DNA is TGTGCCAGCAGCTTCCCAGGGCGAGGAAACACCATATATTTT. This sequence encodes CASSFPGRGNTIYF.

As DNA, the CDR3 is TGTGCCAGCTCACCACCAGGGGGAGGGGACTACAATGAGCAGTTCTTC. Its protein is CASSPPGGGDYNEQFF. The chain recombines TRBV18 with TRBJ2-1, with a tentative D call TRBD2 (7 bases). Germline V gene data show CDR1 as KGHSH and CDR2 as LQKENI. With 0 bases removed from V and 3 bases from J, the gap between germline ends came to 12 bases. This CDR3 has 16 residues.

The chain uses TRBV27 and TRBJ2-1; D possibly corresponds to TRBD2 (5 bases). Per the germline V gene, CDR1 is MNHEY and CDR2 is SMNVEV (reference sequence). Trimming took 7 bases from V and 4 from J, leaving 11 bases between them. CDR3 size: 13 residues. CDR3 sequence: CASKRSGYNEQFF. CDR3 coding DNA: TGTGCCAGCAAACGGTCGGGGTACAATGAGCAGTTCTTC.

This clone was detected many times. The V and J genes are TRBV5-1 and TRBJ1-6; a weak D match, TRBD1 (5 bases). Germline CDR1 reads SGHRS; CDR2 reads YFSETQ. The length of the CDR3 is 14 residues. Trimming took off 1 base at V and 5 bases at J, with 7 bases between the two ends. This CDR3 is CASSLSGNNSPLHF. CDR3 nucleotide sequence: TGCGCCAGCAGCTTGTCAGGGAATAATTCACCCCTCCACTTT. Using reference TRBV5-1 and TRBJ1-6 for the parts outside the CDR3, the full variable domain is KAGVTQTPRYLIKTRGQQVTLSCSPISGHRSVSWYQQTPGQGLQFLFEYFSETQRNKGNFPGRFSGRQFSNSRSEMNVSTLELGDSALYLCASSLSGNNSPLHFGNGTRLTVT.

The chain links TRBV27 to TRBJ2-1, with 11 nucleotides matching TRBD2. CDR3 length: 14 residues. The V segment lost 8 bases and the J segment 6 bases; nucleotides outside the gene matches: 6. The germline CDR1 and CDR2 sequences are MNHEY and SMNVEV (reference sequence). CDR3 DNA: TGTGCCAGCGCTGGACTAGCGGGCTCCAATGAGCAGTTCTTC. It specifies CASAGLAGSNEQFF.

Here the CDR3 reads CASSFSADYEQYF. CDR3 bases: TGTGCCAGTAGTTTCTCAGCGGACTACGAGCAGTACTTC. The chain is built from TRBV19 and TRBJ2-7; D might be TRBD2 (5 bases). The CDR3 consists of 13 residues. Germline loops: CDR1 LNHDA, CDR2 SQIVND (reference sequence). Trimming cost V 5 bases and J 3 bases, with 11 bases left between them.

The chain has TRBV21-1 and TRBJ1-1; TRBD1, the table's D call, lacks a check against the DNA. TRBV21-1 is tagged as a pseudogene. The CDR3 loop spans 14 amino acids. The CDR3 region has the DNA TGTGCCAGTAACACCGGGACAGCAAACACTGAAGCTTTCTTT. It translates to CASNTGTANTEAFF.

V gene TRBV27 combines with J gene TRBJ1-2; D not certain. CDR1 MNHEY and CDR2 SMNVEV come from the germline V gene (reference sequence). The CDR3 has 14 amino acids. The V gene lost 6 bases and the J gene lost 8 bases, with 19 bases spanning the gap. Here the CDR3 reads CASRSAAHARGYTF. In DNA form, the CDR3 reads TGTGCCAGCAGATCTGCGGCCCACGCTAGGGGCTACACCTTC.